This is a list of T cell receptor beta chains from one sample in a study of T cell repertoires in cytomegalovirus infection. TCRdb independently ran MiXCR on the reads; one entry per CDR3 protein. The sample lists around 740,000 distinct CDR3 sequences, 35% to 45% occurring once. What was sequenced was PBMCs. Source of these receptors: a human donor in good health (CMV status not recorded). Some clones in this sample may be carry-over from other donors' samples. CDR3s include the opening cysteine and the closing phenylalanine or tryptophan. D genes are given only for firm matches. Clone size is shown for a subset of rows, as once, few, many or a class of expanded clone.

V gene	J gene	D gene	clone size	CDR3 protein	CDR3 DNA
TRBV7-4	TRBJ2-1	-	-	CASSLGRESHEQFF	TGTGCCAGCAGCTTAGGACGGGAGTCACATGAGCAGTTCTTC
TRBV27	TRBJ1-2	TRBD1	many	CASRENRDRNYGYTF	TGTGCCAGCCGAGAAAACCGGGACAGAAACTATGGCTACACCTTC
TRBV20-1	TRBJ2-7	TRBD1	-	CSARKDRGHEQYF	TGCAGTGCTAGAAAGGACAGGGGCCACGAGCAGTACTTC
TRBV29-1	TRBJ1-4	TRBD1	few	CSADRTGRGEKLFF	TGCAGCGCCGACCGGACAGGGCGTGGGGAAAAACTGTTTTTT
TRBV11-2	TRBJ1-2	-	-	CASSLEGGAGEGYTF	TGTGCCAGCAGCTTAGAAGGGGGGGCTGGTGAAGGCTACACCTTC
TRBV28	TRBJ2-7	-	-	CASSIPRGGTYEQYF	TGTGCCAGCAGCATCCCCAGGGGGGGCACATACGAGCAGTACTTC
TRBV6-1	TRBJ2-3	TRBD1	-	CASRRTGQGRDTQYF	TGTGCCAGCAGGCGCACGGGACAGGGTCGGGATACGCAGTATTTT
TRBV20-1	TRBJ1-6	-	-	CSARDRSANSPLHF	TGCAGTGCTAGAGATCGGTCAGCTAATTCACCCCTCCACTTT
TRBV19	TRBJ2-2	-	-	CASQRPSAGELFF	TGTGCCTCCCAAAGGCCGTCGGCCGGGGAGCTGTTTTTT
TRBV12-3/TRBV12-4	TRBJ2-7	-	-	CASSLKGQGTEEQYF	TGTGCCAGCAGTTTAAAGGGACAAGGAACAGAGGAGCAGTACTTC
TRBV28	TRBJ2-3	-	-	CASSFAGPQRGDTQYF	TGTGCCAGCAGTTTCGCAGGTCCTCAAAGGGGAGATACGCAGTATTTT
TRBV20-1	TRBJ2-3	TRBD2	-	CSAFPGGNLASTDTQYF	TGCAGTGCTTTCCCGGGGGGAAACCTCGCTAGCACAGATACGCAGTATTTT
TRBV7-6	TRBJ1-5	-	-	CASSLGARGKQPQHF	TGTGCCAGCAGCTTAGGCGCAAGAGGAAAACAGCCCCAGCATTTT
TRBV7-9	TRBJ2-7	-	many	CASSLGSMDTSSYEQYF	TGTGCCAGCAGCTTAGGAAGCATGGACACGAGCTCCTACGAGCAGTACTTC
TRBV7-8	TRBJ1-1	-	many	CASRFTGPTNTEAFF	TGTGCCAGCAGGTTTACCGGACCGACCAACACTGAAGCTTTCTTT
TRBV12-3/TRBV12-4	TRBJ1-2	-	-	CASREGTMGYTF	TGTGCCAGCAGAGAAGGGACTATGGGCTACACCTTC
TRBV11-1	TRBJ2-1	TRBD1	few	CASSNDRALNNEQFF	TGTGCCAGCAGTAACGACAGGGCACTCAACAATGAGCAGTTCTTC
TRBV14	TRBJ2-5	-	-	CASSRSPSDRLQETQYF	TGTGCCAGCAGCCGAAGTCCATCTGACAGACTCCAAGAGACCCAGTACTTC
TRBV28	TRBJ2-7	-	-	CASGRTGTYEQYF	TGTGCCAGCGGCCGGACGGGGACCTACGAGCAGTACTTC
TRBV28	TRBJ2-7	-	-	CASRIGVRAYEQYF	TGTGCCAGCAGGATCGGGGTTAGGGCCTACGAGCAGTACTTC
TRBV5-1	TRBJ2-3	-	-	CASTEPASTDTQYF	TGCGCCAGCACAGAGCCAGCTAGCACAGATACGCAGTATTTT
TRBV6-2/TRBV6-3	TRBJ1-1	TRBD1	-	CASSYGRRGLHLNTEAFF	TGTGCCAGCAGTTACGGGCGCAGGGGGCTACATCTGAACACTGAAGCTTTCTTT
TRBV10-3	TRBJ1-1	-	few	CAISTTANTEAFF	TGTGCCATCAGCACGACAGCCAACACTGAAGCTTTCTTT
TRBV12-3/TRBV12-4	TRBJ1-2	-	few	CASSLGQGREGYTF	TGTGCCAGCAGTTTGGGGCAGGGCCGAGAAGGCTACACCTTC
TRBV2	TRBJ2-7	TRBD1	-	CANRDSLYEQYF	TGTGCCAACCGGGACAGCCTCTACGAGCAGTACTTC
TRBV13	TRBJ2-5	-	-	CASSSSPTKRAQYF	TGTGCCAGCAGCTCCTCCCCTACCAAGAGGGCCCAGTACTTC
TRBV5-4	TRBJ2-7	-	-	CASSDPGAYEQYF	TGTGCCAGCAGTGATCCAGGCGCCTACGAGCAGTACTTC
TRBV20-1	TRBJ2-7	TRBD2	-	CSARDQRTSGPEQYF	TGCAGTGCTAGAGATCAAAGGACTAGCGGACCCGAGCAGTACTTC